Below are 15 T cell receptor beta chains sequenced from a single sample in a study of T cell responses to AZD1222 COVID-19 vaccine. Profiling relied on immunoSEQ multiplex PCR, and the TCRdb table lists in-frame clones only, not all of them. This repertoire shows 90,000 to 120,000 clones, more than 75% found once; its top ten account for less than 4%. The sample in question was peripheral blood, obtained 28 days after the second dose of the MenACWY control vaccine. These receptors were collected from an adult who received the MenACWY meningococcal vaccine as a control.

This clone was counted a few times. This chain uses TRBV10-2 with TRBJ1-2; D unclear. Per the germline V gene, CDR1 is WSHSY and CDR2 is SAAADI. This CDR3 is 14 amino acids long. With 2 bases removed from V and 2 bases from J, the gap between germline ends came to 9 bases. In nucleotides, the CDR3 is TGCGCCAGCAGTGAGAGTCCGCTGAACTATGGCTACACCTTC. Its protein is CASSESPLNYGYTF.

CDR3 in amino acids: CASSISGGAWDEQFF. DNA of the CDR3: TGTGCCAGCAGCATTAGCGGGGGGGCCTGGGATGAGCAGTTCTTC. V gene TRBV7-9 combines with J gene TRBJ2-1; 11 nucleotides agree with TRBD2. The CDR3 length is 15 residues. CDR1 and CDR2 from the germline V gene are SEHNR and FQNEAQ (reference sequence). V shed 5 bases, J shed 8 bases, and the junction held 8 bases outside the gene matches.

The rearrangement uses TRBV29-1 and TRBJ2-3; 8 bases are a match to TRBD2. Germline CDR1 and CDR2: SQVTM and ANQGSEA. The CDR3 covers 12 residues. V shed 3 bases, J shed 10 bases, and the junction held 6 bases outside the gene matches. Here the CDR3 reads CSVDYAGGSQYF. The CDR3 region has the DNA TGCAGCGTTGATTACGCGGGGGGTTCGCAGTATTTT.

To note about this clone: Sequence at one end of the junction differs from germline and may be a read error. The chain combines TRBV18 with TRBJ2-6; D tentatively fits TRBD1 or TRBD2 (5 bases each). The CDR3 has 18 residues. Germline V gene data show CDR1 as KGHSH and CDR2 as LQKENI. The DNA for the CDR3 is TGTGCCAGCTCACCATATGGCAGGGAGAGCTCTGAGGCCAACGTCCTGACTTTC. Protein product: CASSPYGRESSEANVLTF.

The CDR3 protein is CASSLAGGQYEQYF. CDR3 in DNA: TGTGCCAGCAGTCTAGCGGGGGGGCAGTACGAGCAGTACTTC. V usage is TRBV28 and J usage is TRBJ2-7; 12 bases agree with TRBD2. CDR3 length: 14 amino acids. Germline V lookup: CDR1 MDHEN, CDR2 SYDVKM. Trimming cost V 5 bases and J 4 bases; bases outside gene matches: 3. Complete variable domain (other parts from reference TRBV28 and TRBJ2-7): DVKVTQSSRYLVKRTGEKVFLECVQDMDHENMFWYRQDPGLGLRLIYFSYDVKMKEKGDIPEGYSVSREKKERFSLILESASTNQTSMYLCASSLAGGQYEQYFGPGTRLTVT.

V gene TRBV24-1 combines with J gene TRBJ2-7, with 7 bases fitting TRBD2. CDR1 is KGHDR, CDR2 SFDVKD, per germline. The junction had 9 bases not matched to a gene; V was cut back by 1 base and J by 4 bases. The CDR3 runs to 16 residues. CDR3 sequence (DNA): TGTGCCACCAGTGATTTAGGCGCTAGCGGCATATACGAGCAGTACTTC. Translation gives CATSDLGASGIYEQYF.

This clone was counted between two and nine times. The chain has TRBV21-1 and TRBJ2-7; the table assigns TRBD1, which was not confirmed against the DNA. TRBV21-1 is a pseudogene segment. This CDR3 is 16 amino acids long. The CDR3 DNA sequence: TGTGCCAGCAGCAAAGTTGAAAATAACAGCCCCTACGAGCAGTACTTC. Protein product: CASSKVENNSPYEQYF.

The chain has TRBV5-1 and TRBJ2-6; 8 bases agree with TRBD2. Germline CDR1 is SGHRS and CDR2 is YFSETQ. This CDR3 has 17 residues. V shed 2 bases and J 0 bases; nucleotides not matched to a gene: 4. The CDR3 sequence: CASSFLRGDSGANVLTF. The CDR3 nucleotides read TGCGCCAGCAGCTTTTTGCGGGGGGACTCTGGGGCCAACGTCCTGACTTTC.

This chain links TRBV7-2 with TRBJ1-2; tentatively, D is TRBD1 (5 bases). Germline CDR1 is SGHTA and CDR2 is FQGNSA. The ends were cut back, 5 bases at V and 0 bases at J, with 7 bases in the middle. This CDR3 has 13 residues. The CDR3, as DNA: TGTGCCAGCAGCCAGGACACTAACTATGGCTACACCTTC. Translation gives CASSQDTNYGYTF.

V and J are TRBV6-2 or TRBV6-3 and TRBJ2-5, with D perhaps matching TRBD2 (5 bases). Trimming took 0 bases from V and 5 from J, leaving 13 bases between them. CDR1 and CDR2 (germline): MNHEY, SVGEGT. This CDR3 comprises 15 residues. CDR3 region: CASSYSASTMETQYF. The CDR3 DNA reads as TGTGCCAGCAGTTACTCGGCTAGCACGATGGAGACCCAGTACTTC.

The V gene is TRBV28, the J gene TRBJ1-2; TRBD1 might be the D (6 bases). This CDR3 is 14 amino acids long. CDR1 is MDHEN, CDR2 SYDVKM, per germline. V lost 6 bases and J lost 5, with 16 bases in between. CDR3 sequence: CASRPGGAGYGYTF. The CDR3, as DNA: TGTGCCAGCAGGCCTGGGGGGGCGGGATATGGCTACACCTTC.

The V and J genes are TRBV7-2 and TRBJ2-2, with D possibly TRBD2 on 6 matching bases. Germline V gives CDR1 SGHTA, CDR2 FQGNSA. V was clipped by 4 bases and J by 4 bases, with 10 bases between them. CDR3 size: 14 residues. This chain's CDR3 is CASSSQGGTGELFF. Written as DNA, the CDR3 is TGTGCCAGCAGCTCTCAGGGAGGCACCGGGGAGCTGTTTTTT.

V and J are TRBV3-1 (or the pseudogene TRBV3-2) and TRBJ1-1; D possibly corresponds to TRBD1 (5 bases). Germline loops: CDR1 LGHDT, CDR2 YNNKEL (reference sequence). The V gene lost 4 bases and the J gene lost 5 bases, with 14 bases spanning the gap. The CDR3 contains 14 residues. The CDR3 protein is CASSLSQGRTEAFF. The CDR3 DNA reads TGTGCCAGCAGCCTCTCTCAGGGTAGGACTGAAGCTTTCTTT.

The chain is built from TRBV23-1 and TRBJ1-5; TRBD1 aligns across 7 bases. TRBV23-1 carries the ORF label, with uncertain function. The CDR3 is 15 amino acids. Trimming took 6 bases from V and 1 from J; bases not matched to a gene: 6. Here the CDR3 reads CASSSGTVSNQPQHF. CDR3 coding DNA: TGCGCCAGCAGCTCCGGGACAGTAAGCAATCAGCCCCAGCATTTT.

The V and J genes are TRBV27 and TRBJ1-5; possibly TRBD1 for D (5 bases). Germline CDR1 MNHEY, CDR2 SMNVEV (reference sequence). V was trimmed by 2 bases and J by 7 bases, leaving 9 bases between them. The CDR3 is 13 amino acids. CDR3 in amino acids: CASSLREGQPQHF. The CDR3, as DNA: TGTGCCAGCAGTTTACGGGAGGGGCAGCCCCAGCATTTT.